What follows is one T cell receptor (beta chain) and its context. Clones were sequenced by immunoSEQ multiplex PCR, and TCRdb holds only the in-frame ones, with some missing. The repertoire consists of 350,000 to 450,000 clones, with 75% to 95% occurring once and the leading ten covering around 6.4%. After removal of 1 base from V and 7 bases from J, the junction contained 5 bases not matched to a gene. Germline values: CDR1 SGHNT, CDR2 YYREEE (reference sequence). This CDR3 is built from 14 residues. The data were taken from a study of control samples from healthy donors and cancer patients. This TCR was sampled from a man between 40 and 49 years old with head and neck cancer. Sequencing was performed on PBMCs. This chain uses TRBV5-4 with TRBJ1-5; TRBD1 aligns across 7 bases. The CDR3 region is CASSLRGGGQPQHF. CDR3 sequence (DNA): TGTGCCAGCAGCTTGAGAGGGGGCGGACAGCCCCAGCATTTT.